A selection of T cell receptor beta chains follows, all from one sample in a study of blood T cell repertoires in COVID-19. Clones were read by immunoSEQ multiplex PCR, and TCRdb kept only the in-frame ones, dropping some. This sample has about 190,000 clones, with under 85% found just once. Sequenced sample: peripheral blood. These receptors originate from a woman between 40 and 55 years old with acute or convalescent COVID-19. Each CDR3 is given with its conserved first and last residue. A D gene is named only where the DNA matches it firmly. Where a row states a size, it is once, few, many or the class of an expanded clone; other rows omit it.

d_call j_call v_call clone_size cdr3_aa cdr3_nt
. TRBJ1-1 TRBV5-1 . CASSLLTGTTEAFF TGCGCCAGCAGCCTCCTTACAGGGACCACTGAAGCTTTCTTT
. TRBJ1-3 TRBV3-1/TRBV3-2 once CASSQARQAGNTIYF TGTGCCAGCAGCCAAGCTCGGCAGGCTGGAAACACCATATATTTT
. TRBJ1-1 TRBV6-5 . CASRSRVITEAFF TGTGCCAGCAGGAGCAGGGTCATCACTGAAGCTTTCTTT
. TRBJ1-4 TRBV25-1 . CASSEFRQTNEKLFF TGTGCCAGCAGTGAATTTAGACAGACAAATGAAAAACTGTTTTTT
TRBD1 TRBJ2-5 TRBV11-2 . CASSPGQGGQETQYF TGTGCCAGCAGCCCAGGACAGGGAGGCCAAGAGACCCAGTACTTC
TRBD2 TRBJ2-5 TRBV18 . CASSPLAGGRTQETQYF TGTGCCAGCTCACCACTTGCGGGGGGCCGGACTCAAGAGACCCAGTACTTC
TRBD2 TRBJ2-2 TRBV6-5 . CASRIAGGSGELFF TGTGCCAGCAGGATAGCGGGGGGATCCGGGGAGCTGTTTTTT
. TRBJ1-5 TRBV29-1 . CSVARDNHSNQPQHF TGCAGCGTTGCAAGGGACAACCATAGCAATCAGCCCCAGCATTTT
TRBD1 TRBJ1-1 TRBV7-8 . CASSLTGGTEAFF TGTGCCAGCAGCTTAACAGGGGGGACTGAAGCTTTCTTT
. TRBJ2-7 TRBV7-2 few CASSLIWDTTYEQYF TGTGCCAGCAGCTTAATTTGGGACACCACCTACGAGCAGTACTTC
TRBD1 TRBJ2-1 TRBV7-9 . CASSLLGQGSYNEQFF TGTGCCAGCAGCTTATTGGGACAGGGGTCGTACAATGAGCAGTTCTTC
. TRBJ1-1 TRBV30 . CAWSVGAGTEAFF TGTGCCTGGAGTGTCGGCGCGGGCACTGAAGCTTTCTTT
. TRBJ1-1 TRBV6-5 . CASSYLARGRRAEAFF TGTGCCAGCAGTTACCTGGCTCGGGGAAGGAGGGCTGAAGCTTTCTTT
. TRBJ1-5 TRBV30 . CAWSRWSNQPQHF TGTGCCTGGAGTCGGTGGAGCAATCAGCCCCAGCATTTT
TRBD1 TRBJ1-4 TRBV24-1 . CATSDPGTGGEKLFF TGTGCCACCAGTGACCCCGGGACAGGGGGGGAAAAACTGTTTTTT
. TRBJ2-1 TRBV5-1 . CASSSPANEQFF TGCGCCAGCAGCTCCCCAGCGAATGAGCAGTTCTTC
TRBD2 TRBJ2-7 TRBV19 . CASTPGGGERFYEQYF TGTGCCAGTACCCCCGGGGGGGGCGAAAGATTCTACGAGCAGTACTTC
TRBD1 TRBJ2-7 TRBV15 . CATSRVEGARYEQYF TGTGCCACCAGCAGAGTAGAGGGGGCGCGCTACGAGCAGTACTTC
. TRBJ2-5 TRBV9 few CASSVGREETQYF TGTGCCAGCAGCGTAGGCAGGGAAGAGACCCAGTACTTC
TRBD1 TRBJ1-3 TRBV5-1 once CASSSGQGKNTIYF TGCGCCAGCAGCTCTGGACAGGGAAAAAACACCATATATTTT
TRBD1 TRBJ2-7 TRBV19 . CASSQGRQGEDEQYF TGTGCCAGTAGTCAGGGCCGACAGGGGGAGGACGAGCAGTACTTC
. TRBJ1-6 TRBV6-1 . CASSGGSMGSRRSPLHF TGTGCCAGCAGTGGCGGGAGTATGGGGTCTAGGAGATCACCCCTCCACTTT
TRBD2 TRBJ2-1 TRBV27 few CASGPGLAGRAGNEQFF TGTGCCAGCGGTCCGGGACTAGCGGGCCGAGCAGGGAATGAGCAGTTCTTC
TRBD1 TRBJ1-1 TRBV29-1 . CSVNRGQNTEAFF TGCAGCGTGAACAGGGGGCAAAACACTGAAGCTTTCTTT
. TRBJ2-7 TRBV15 . CATSRDIGHSYEQYF TGTGCCACCAGCAGAGATATCGGACACTCTTACGAGCAGTACTTC
TRBD1 TRBJ1-5 TRBV28 . CASSPGTVGNQPQHF TGTGCCAGCAGCCCCGGGACAGTGGGCAATCAGCCCCAGCATTTT
TRBD2 TRBJ2-5 TRBV5-1 . CASSLPGLAGKETQYF TGCGCCAGCAGCCTTCCGGGACTAGCGGGAAAGGAGACCCAGTACTTC
. TRBJ1-2 TRBV12-3/TRBV12-4 many CASTLGGAYGYTF TGTGCCAGCACTTTGGGAGGGGCCTATGGCTACACCTTC
TRBD1 TRBJ2-7 TRBV5-1 . CASRRDRGTYEQYF TGCGCCAGCAGAAGGGACAGGGGGACCTACGAGCAGTACTTC
. TRBJ1-2 TRBV7-2 . CASSITGTRPGYTF TGTGCCAGCAGCATAACCGGGACACGGCCTGGCTACACCTTC
TRBD2 TRBJ2-1 TRBV7-8 few CASSKRTSGIASGNEQFF TGTGCCAGCAGCAAGAGGACTAGCGGGATCGCTTCTGGTAATGAGCAGTTCTTC
. TRBJ2-7 TRBV28 . CASSLINYEQYF TGTGCCAGCAGCCTAATCAATTACGAGCAGTACTTC
TRBD1 TRBJ1-2 TRBV28 . CAIIDRVDYGYTF TGTGCCATCATCGACAGGGTGGACTATGGCTACACCTTC
. TRBJ1-5 TRBV6-1 . CASSETGTNYQPQHF TGTGCCAGCAGTGAAACGGGGACAAATTATCAGCCCCAGCATTTT
TRBD2 TRBJ2-1 TRBV5-1 . CASSPTWTSGYNEQFF TGCGCCAGCAGCCCAACATGGACTAGCGGTTACAATGAGCAGTTCTTC
TRBD1 TRBJ1-5 TRBV12-5 . CASGFLTGGINQPQHF TGTGCTAGTGGTTTCCTTACAGGGGGAATCAATCAGCCCCAGCATTTT
. TRBJ2-1 TRBV19 . CASSIVGRASYNEQFF TGTGCCAGTAGTATAGTGGGCAGGGCTTCATACAATGAGCAGTTCTTC
. TRBJ2-3 TRBV5-1 . CASSFGGVEDTQYF TGCGCCAGCAGCTTCGGGGGTGTGGAAGATACGCAGTATTTT
. TRBJ1-1 TRBV12-3/TRBV12-4 once CAVIKAANTEAFF TGTGCCGTGATAAAGGCGGCGAACACTGAAGCTTTCTTT
. TRBJ1-2 TRBV28 few CASSYNYGYTF TGTGCCAGCAGCTACAACTATGGCTACACCTTC
. TRBJ1-6 TRBV18 . CASSPRPPDSPLHF TGTGCCAGCTCACCCCGCCCTCCAGATTCACCCCTCCACTTT
TRBD1 TRBJ2-7 TRBV9 . CASSLPGQGGSEQYF TGTGCCAGCAGCCTGCCGGGACAGGGGGGATCCGAGCAGTACTTC
. TRBJ2-7 TRBV15 . CATSRGVDSYEQYF TGTGCCACCAGCAGAGGGGTGGACAGCTACGAGCAGTACTTC
. TRBJ1-2 TRBV7-8 . CASSSPVPRYDYGYTF TGTGCCAGCAGCTCCCCCGTCCCTCGCTACGACTATGGCTACACCTTC
. TRBJ1-3 TRBV28 . CASRPPQGSGNTIYF TGTGCCAGCAGACCGCCCCAGGGATCTGGAAACACCATATATTTT
. TRBJ1-6 TRBV1 . CTSSQRQGTNSPLHF TGCACCAGCAGCCAAAGACAGGGTACGAATTCACCCCTCCACTTT
. TRBJ1-1 TRBV9 few CASSAPGGLTEAFF TGTGCCAGCAGCGCTCCCGGGGGACTAACTGAAGCTTTCTTT
TRBD2 TRBJ2-1 TRBV30 . CAWNRGGYNEQFF TGTGCCTGGAACCGGGGGGGCTACAATGAGCAGTTCTTC
. TRBJ1-1 TRBV29-1 . CSVSRLNTEAFF TGCAGCGTTAGTCGGTTGAACACTGAAGCTTTCTTT
. TRBJ1-1 TRBV15 . CATRGQTNTEAFF TGTGCCACCCGCGGACAGACGAACACTGAAGCTTTCTTT
. TRBJ2-7 TRBV15 . CATSRSGEQYF TGTGCCACCAGCCGATCGGGCGAGCAGTACTTC
. TRBJ2-1 TRBV9 . CASSVSGRADEQFF TGTGCCAGCAGCGTATCGGGCCGAGCGGATGAGCAGTTCTTC
TRBD1 TRBJ1-6 TRBV2 few CASSLQGAGNSPLHF TGTGCCAGCAGCCTACAGGGGGCAGGCAATTCACCCCTCCACTTT